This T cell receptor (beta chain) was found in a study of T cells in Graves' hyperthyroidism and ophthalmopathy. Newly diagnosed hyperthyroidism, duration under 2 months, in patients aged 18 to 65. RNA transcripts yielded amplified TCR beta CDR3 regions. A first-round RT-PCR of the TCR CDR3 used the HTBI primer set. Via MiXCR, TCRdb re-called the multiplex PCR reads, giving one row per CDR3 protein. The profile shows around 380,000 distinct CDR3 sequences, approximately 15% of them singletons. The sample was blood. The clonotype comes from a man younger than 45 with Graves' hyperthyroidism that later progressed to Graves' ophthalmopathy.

The DNA for the CDR3 is TGTGCCAGCAGTTTATCGGGGGGGCCGACTGAAGCTTTCTTT. This gives the protein CASSLSGGPTEAFF. J is TRBJ1-1 and V is TRBV27, with D maybe TRBD1 (6 bases). The ends were cut back, 0 bases at V and 5 bases at J, with 10 bases in the middle. Per germline, CDR1 MNHEY and CDR2 SMNVEV (reference sequence). The CDR3 has 14 amino acids.